The next 17 T cell receptor beta chains were all read from a single sample in a study of Graves' ophthalmopathy and Graves' hyperthyroidism. As the template, RNA transcripts were used to amplify TCR beta CDR3 regions. Investigators did first-round RT-PCR with HTBI primers, then second-round multiplex PCR. In TCRdb, the multiplex PCR reads were re-called with MiXCR into one record per CDR3 protein. Of fewer than 650,000 distinct CDR3 sequences in the sample, around a fifth were seen once. Sequences were obtained from peripheral blood. These receptors were obtained from a woman aged 18 to 35 with stable Graves' hyperthyroidism. Some clones in this sample may be carry-over from other donors' samples.

This rearrangement joins TRBV10-3 to TRBJ2-5; D is perhaps TRBD2 (7 bases). V was cut by 11 bases and J by 7 bases, with 26 bases left in between. This CDR3 is 15 amino acids long. In germline, CDR1 is ENHRY, CDR2 SYGVKD. This chain's CDR3 is CAAPPRAGEGGTQYF. CDR3 nucleotides: TGTGCCGCTCCCCCCCGGGCAGGGGAGGGAGGGACCCAGTACTTC.

Turning to this clonotype: In this CDR3 the conserved last residue, phenylalanine or tryptophan, is missing, so a read error is likely. The limits of the CDR3 on the DNA are not certain, so only TCRdb's listed CDR3 is given. The chain has TRBV7-8 and TRBJ2-2. Ends included, the CDR3 has 16 residues. Germline V gene sequence: CDR1 SGHVS, CDR2 FQNEAQ. This CDR3 is CASSLAFGANTGELCS.

At least ten counts were recorded for this clonotype. The chain carries TRBV6-2 or TRBV6-3 and TRBJ1-1, with D perhaps matching TRBD1 (5 bases). CDR3 length equals 15 residues. Germline loops: CDR1 MNHEY, CDR2 SVGEGT. V gave up 4 bases and J gave up 4 bases, with 16 bases separating them. This CDR3 is CASSSLRTGGTEAFF. CDR3 bases: TGTGCCAGCAGTTCACTGCGGACCGGGGGCACTGAAGCTTTCTTT.

The table lists this clonotype with a few counts. The chain is built from TRBV20-1 and TRBJ1-1, with 12 bases that match TRBD1. Germline CDR1 reads DFQATT; CDR2 reads SNEGSKA (reference sequence). V trimming: 0 bases; J trimming: 2 bases; junction bases outside the gene matches: 1. The CDR3 length is 15 residues. The CDR3 DNA sequence: TGCAGTGCTAGAGAAGGGACAGGGGGCAACACTGAAGCTTTCTTT. Its protein product is CSAREGTGGNTEAFF.

The chain combines TRBV28 with TRBJ1-3, with 7 bases matching TRBD1. Germline V gene data show CDR1 as MDHEN and CDR2 as SYDVKM. The CDR3 loop spans 20 amino acids. J lost 0 bases, V lost 2 bases, and 16 bases had no gene match. The DNA of the CDR3 is TGTGCCAGCAGTTTAAATATTCACCAGGACAGGCTTTTCTCTGGAAACACCATATATTTT. Translated: CASSLNIHQDRLFSGNTIYF.

This clonotype was counted at least ten times. The V call is TRBV6-1, the J call TRBJ2-5; D not certain. The ends were cut back, 0 bases at V and 5 bases at J, with 13 bases in the middle. The germline V gene encodes CDR1 MNHNS and CDR2 SASEGT. The CDR3 covers 15 residues. Here the CDR3 DNA reads TGTGCCAGCAGTGAAGCCGCGCCAACGGGCGAGACCCAGTACTTC. It encodes CASSEAAPTGETQYF.

This chain uses TRBV5-1 with TRBJ1-1, with 7 bases aligning to TRBD1. With V trimmed by 4 bases and J by 1 base, 7 bases remained unmatched. This CDR3 spans 15 amino acids. Per the germline V gene, CDR1 is SGHRS and CDR2 is YFSETQ. The CDR3 region is CASSHAGGPNTEAFF. CDR3 bases: TGCGCCAGCAGCCATGCAGGGGGGCCGAACACTGAAGCTTTCTTT.

J is TRBJ2-5 and V is TRBV20-1; D might be TRBD2 (6 bases). Germline V gene data show CDR1 as DFQATT and CDR2 as SNEGSKA (reference sequence). This CDR3 contains 15 residues. V lost 0 bases to trimming and J lost 4 bases, with 15 bases between them. The chain's CDR3 is CSARDLGSSGETQYF. The DNA of the CDR3 is TGCAGTGCTAGAGATCTAGGCAGTAGCGGAGAGACCCAGTACTTC.

At least ten counts were recorded for this clonotype. The chain joins TRBV6-1 to TRBJ1-1; D possibly corresponds to TRBD1 (6 bases). The CDR3 consists of 12 residues. Deletions cut 11 bases from V and 6 bases from J, with 16 bases between. Germline CDR1 reads MNHNS; CDR2 reads SASEGT. Here the CDR3 DNA reads TGTGCCTCTCGGCGGGGGGCGGCTGAAGCTTTCTTT. It is translated as CASRRGAAEAFF.

This clonotype was observed many times. Germline is not matched at one junction end, which may reflect a read error. The chain employs TRBV18 and TRBJ1-5, with TRBD1 matching 7 bases. The CDR3 loop spans 14 amino acids. Germline loops: CDR1 KGHSH, CDR2 LQKENI. This CDR3 is CASSPYRGNQPQHF. In DNA form, the CDR3 reads TGTGCCAGCTCACCGTACAGGGGCAACCAGCCCCAGCATTTT.

This clonotype was recorded many times. The genes are TRBV12-3 or TRBV12-4 and TRBJ2-7, with 9 positions matching TRBD2. This CDR3 is built from 17 residues. Trimming at V came to 1 base and at J to 4 bases, leaving 11 bases not matched to a gene. The CDR3: CASSLGILAGPLYEQYF. CDR3 coding DNA: TGTGCCAGCAGTTTAGGTATCCTAGCGGGACCCTTGTACGAGCAGTACTTC.

This clonotype was seen at least ten times. V usage is TRBV3-1 and J usage is TRBJ1-2; D gene ambiguous. The CDR3 is 17 amino acids. Germline values: CDR1 LGHDT, CDR2 YNNKEL (reference sequence). Trimming removed 1 base at V and 3 bases at J, with 18 bases between. DNA of the CDR3: TGTGCCAGCAGCCAAGTTACCTCCGGGCCCAAGGACTATGGCTACACCTTC. The encoded protein is CASSQVTSGPKDYGYTF.

The chain has TRBV6-1 and TRBJ2-5; possibly TRBD1 for D (6 bases). The CDR3 is made up of 15 amino acids. Trimming took off 4 bases at V and 5 bases at J, with 17 bases between the two ends. Germline V gives CDR1 MNHNS, CDR2 SASEGT. Here the CDR3 reads CASSVPQGLGETQYF. CDR3 in DNA: TGTGCCAGCAGTGTCCCCCAGGGGTTGGGGGAGACCCAGTACTTC.

The sample holds a few counts of this clonotype. Sequence at one end of the junction differs from germline and may be a read error. CDR3 sequence: CVSSRQGAGELFF. The DNA for the CDR3 is TGCGTCAGCAGCCGCCAGGGAGCCGGGGAGCTGTTTTTT. The chain couples TRBV4-1 to TRBJ2-2, with D perhaps matching TRBD1 or TRBD2 (5 bases each). The CDR3 totals 13 residues. In germline, CDR1 is MGHRA, CDR2 YSYEKL.

At least ten counts were recorded for this clonotype. The chain links TRBV30 to TRBJ2-7, with 7 nucleotides matching TRBD1. This CDR3 spans 13 amino acids. Germline loops: CDR1 GTSNPN, CDR2 SVGIG (reference sequence). After removal of 1 base from V and 2 bases from J, the junction contained 2 bases not matched to a gene. Here the CDR3 reads CAWSAGTAYEQYF. The CDR3 coding sequence is TGTGCCTGGAGTGCAGGGACAGCCTACGAGCAGTACTTC.

Ten or more counts support this clonotype. The chain carries TRBV2 and TRBJ1-2; TRBD1 matches at 7 bases. This CDR3 comprises 14 residues. V gave up 6 bases and J gave up 3 bases; unmatched junction bases: 7. Germline V lookup: CDR1 SNHLY, CDR2 FYNNEI. This chain's CDR3 is CASRKDRIDYGYTF. The DNA of the CDR3 is TGTGCCAGCAGGAAGGACAGGATCGACTATGGCTACACCTTC.

The chain is built from TRBV5-1 and TRBJ2-7, with D possibly TRBD2 on 6 matching bases. Trimming removed 4 bases at V and 10 bases at J, with 27 bases between. Germline loops: CDR1 SGHRS, CDR2 YFSETQ. CDR3 length equals 16 residues. The CDR3 loop is CASSARPGLGSSDQYF. As DNA, the CDR3 is TGCGCCAGCAGCGCGAGACCGGGACTGGGATCGTCCGATCAGTACTTC.